The rows below give T cell receptor beta chains drawn from one sample of a study of CXCR3-negative and CXCR3-positive naive CD8 T cells. Each CDR3 protein gets one entry in TCRdb, which reprocessed the 5' RACE reads and gives no DNA. The table lists roughly 89,000 distinct CDR3 sequences. Sequencing was performed on naive CXCR3- CD8+ T cells from blood. The source of these receptors is a human donor in good health. Some clones in this sample may be carry-over from other donors' samples. CDR3s include the opening cysteine and the closing phenylalanine or tryptophan.

TRBJ2-6 | TRBV10-3 | CAISSGQGSSGANVLTF
TRBJ2-3 | TRBV29-1 | CSVKPRQGAGDTQYF
TRBJ2-2 | TRBV9 | CASSAPPRLGLFF
TRBJ1-1 | TRBV5-6 | CASSLVVATEAFF
TRBJ2-7 | TRBV29-1 | CSVEGRAREQYF
TRBJ1-4 | TRBV27 | CASSGGAGFASGYNEKLFF
TRBJ2-7 | TRBV4-1 | CASSQLAGNSYEQYF
TRBJ2-5 | TRBV20-1 | CSARNWRTSETQYF
TRBJ2-2 | TRBV5-6 | CASSSEGYTGELFF
TRBJ2-3 | TRBV6-5 | CASSYSPAGSSTDTQYF
TRBJ1-1 | TRBV12-3/TRBV12-4 | CASSLAGESTEAFF
TRBJ1-1 | TRBV15 | CATASGQMNTEAFF
TRBJ2-1 | TRBV6-2/TRBV6-3 | CASSLGGTYNEQFF
TRBJ2-5 | TRBV7-9 | CASSLRDTFRETQYF
TRBJ1-5 | TRBV12-3/TRBV12-4 | CASSLTGAGGQPQHF
TRBJ2-1 | TRBV15 | CATSMGLAGTYNEQFF
TRBJ2-4 | TRBV7-2 | CASSYPGTGAKRVDRNIQYF
TRBJ2-7 | TRBV4-2 | CASSPDRGFYEQYF
TRBJ2-7 | TRBV7-9 | CASSLPTGGLSYEQYF
TRBJ1-1 | TRBV4-1 | CASSQDRLLLRTEAFF
TRBJ2-1 | TRBV2 | CASSGRRGGSEQFF
TRBJ1-1 | TRBV3-1 | CASSQHPYRGTEAFF
TRBJ2-7 | TRBV4-1 | CASSQDPLGANEQYF
TRBJ2-2 | TRBV6-5 | CASNPGLVNTGELFF
TRBJ2-1 | TRBV29-1 | CSDSTGGVGAGAF
TRBJ2-2 | TRBV13 | CASSSRRGTQDTGELFF
TRBJ2-7 | TRBV6-5 | CASSHRQGSRYEQYF
TRBJ2-7 | TRBV14 | CASSSLSTPTAKQYF
TRBJ2-7 | TRBV29-1 | CSVELGSYEQYF
TRBJ2-1 | TRBV7-9 | CASSQTGAGSYNEQFF
TRBJ1-1 | TRBV28 | CVSIGVGERVNTEAFF
TRBJ1-1 | TRBV4-3 | CASSHPGWTEAFF
TRBJ2-7 | TRBV6-2/TRBV6-3 | CASTLQPEWANEQYF
TRBJ2-3 | TRBV5-1 | CASSLGGSDTQYF
TRBJ1-6 | TRBV11-2 | CASSPRAAYNSPLHF
TRBJ1-2 | TRBV4-3 | CASSQGKRNYGYTF
TRBJ1-5 | TRBV20-1 | CSARDLSENQPQHF
TRBJ2-7 | TRBV20-1 | CSARDLEASGGRSYEQYF
TRBJ2-1 | TRBV3-1 | CASSPLKTSVYNEQFF
TRBJ1-1 | TRBV4-2 | CASSQDLENTEAFF
TRBJ1-2 | TRBV5-1 | CASGDRGPRGYTF
TRBJ2-1 | TRBV20-1 | CSAPELAGNEQFF
TRBJ2-7 | TRBV28 | CASLASQGDYEQYF
TRBJ2-1 | TRBV29-1 | CSAVEGASYNEQFF
TRBJ2-2 | TRBV29-1 | CSAGLTGEEENTGELFF
TRBJ1-1 | TRBV12-3/TRBV12-4 | CASSFGPEAEAFF
TRBJ2-1 | TRBV6-6 | CASRGTSGSFYNEQFF
TRBJ2-7 | TRBV27 | CASGQHSYEQYF
TRBJ2-1 | TRBV20-1 | CSARVLAGGNEQFF
TRBJ2-3 | TRBV14 | CASSRRVGGIDTQYF
TRBJ2-1 | TRBV15 | CATSNPGRGTTYNEQFF
TRBJ2-7 | TRBV28 | CASSLRGVTYEQYF
TRBJ1-2 | TRBV5-1 | CASSFRQGANYGYTF
TRBJ2-1 | TRBV3-1 | CASSRGLADPEQFF
TRBJ2-1 | TRBV6-5 | CASSYSGDYNEQFF